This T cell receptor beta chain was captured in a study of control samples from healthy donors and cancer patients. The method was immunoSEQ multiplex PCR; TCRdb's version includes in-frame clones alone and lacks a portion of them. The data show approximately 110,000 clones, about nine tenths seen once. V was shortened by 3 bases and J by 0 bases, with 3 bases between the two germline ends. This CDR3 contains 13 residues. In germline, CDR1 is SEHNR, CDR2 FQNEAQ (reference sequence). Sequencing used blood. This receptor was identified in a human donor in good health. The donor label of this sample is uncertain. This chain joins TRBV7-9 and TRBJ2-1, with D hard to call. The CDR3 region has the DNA TGTGCCAGCAGCTTGAGCTCCTACAATGAGCAGTTCTTC. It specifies CASSLSSYNEQFF.